The rows below give T cell receptor beta chains drawn from one sample of a study of blood T cells in healthy people across ages. TCRdb re-derived calls from the 5' RACE reads in MiXCR, one entry per CDR3 protein. Of 600,000 to 800,000 distinct CDR3 sequences in the sample, about 21% are singletons; the top ten hold roughly 3.6%. The sample taken for sequencing was blood. These receptor sequences come from a man in his sixties or seventies in good health. Each CDR3 is given with its conserved first and last residue.

j_call: TRBJ2-1; v_call: TRBV29-1; cdr3_aa: CSVAAGTGHNEQFF
j_call: TRBJ1-4; v_call: TRBV20-1; cdr3_aa: CSAEDKTTNEKLFF
j_call: TRBJ2-5; v_call: TRBV7-2; cdr3_aa: CASSFSGARETQYF
j_call: TRBJ1-4; v_call: TRBV20-1; cdr3_aa: CSARTGTTAEKLFF
j_call: TRBJ1-6; v_call: TRBV20-1; cdr3_aa: CSAATGTGNSPLHF
j_call: TRBJ2-2; v_call: TRBV5-5; cdr3_aa: CASSLGLGTANTGELFF
j_call: TRBJ2-3; v_call: TRBV20-1; cdr3_aa: CSARAPGFSSTDTQYF
j_call: TRBJ2-1; v_call: TRBV4-1; cdr3_aa: CASSHGPNNEQFF
j_call: TRBJ1-5; v_call: TRBV28; cdr3_aa: CASSLGRTGFYNQPQHF
j_call: TRBJ1-5; v_call: TRBV6-2/TRBV6-3; cdr3_aa: CASSLTDLNPNQPQHF
j_call: TRBJ2-5; v_call: TRBV7-9; cdr3_aa: CASSLGAADRGTQYF
j_call: TRBJ2-5; v_call: TRBV12-3/TRBV12-4; cdr3_aa: CASSRGQGVETQYF
j_call: TRBJ1-2; v_call: TRBV20-1; cdr3_aa: CSARDRGSGGNYGYTF
j_call: TRBJ1-3; v_call: TRBV29-1; cdr3_aa: CSAETGIAGNTIYF